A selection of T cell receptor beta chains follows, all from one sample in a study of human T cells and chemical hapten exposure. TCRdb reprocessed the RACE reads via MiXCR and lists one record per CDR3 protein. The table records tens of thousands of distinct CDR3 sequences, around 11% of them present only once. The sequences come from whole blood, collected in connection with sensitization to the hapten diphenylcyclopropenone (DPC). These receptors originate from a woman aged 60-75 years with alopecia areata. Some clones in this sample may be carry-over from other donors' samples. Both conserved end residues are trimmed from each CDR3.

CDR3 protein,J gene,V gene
ASSPQRQGNYNEQF,TRBJ2-1,TRBV7-9
ASIRWSDAEAF,TRBJ1-1,TRBV27
SVAVNTEAF,TRBJ1-1,TRBV29-1
SVVISIWAF,TRBJ1-1,TRBV29-1
AWTATNEKLF,TRBJ1-4,TRBV30
ASTLRTVSSYEQY,TRBJ2-7,TRBV10-2
ASSPPEGYNEQF,TRBJ2-1,TRBV18
AIQGFVNSPLH,TRBJ1-6,TRBV10-3
ASSLSGAASGANVLT,TRBJ2-6,TRBV7-3
ASSPTRQINSYNEQF,TRBJ2-1,TRBV5-4
SASPRDSLVEQY,TRBJ2-7,TRBV20-1
ASSMGVGISYEQY,TRBJ2-7,TRBV19
ASSSTSGANTGELF,TRBJ2-2,TRBV2
ASSQDLQGNYGYT,TRBJ1-2,TRBV4-2
ASSLMAGRLTDTQY,TRBJ2-3,TRBV12-3/TRBV12-4
ASSRRSEAF,TRBJ1-1,TRBV2
ASSQSFWEEKKLF,TRBJ1-4,TRBV18
ASSLVSGLVFEQY,TRBJ2-7,TRBV11-2
ASSQGTGHYGYT,TRBJ1-2,TRBV4-1
ASSERTAPYNEQF,TRBJ2-1,TRBV10-1
ASRTGTASNYGYT,TRBJ1-2,TRBV19
ASTLQGWGETQY,TRBJ2-5,TRBV2
ASGRVNTGELF,TRBJ2-2,TRBV6-2/TRBV6-3
ASSEREPGAQY,TRBJ2-5,TRBV10-1
ASTTGQPASNEQF,TRBJ2-1,TRBV12-3/TRBV12-4
ASSPFGVRGYT,TRBJ1-2,TRBV12-3/TRBV12-4
ASSPLGPSTGYT,TRBJ1-2,TRBV3-1
ASRKGDRDNQPQH,TRBJ1-5,TRBV6-7
ASSPTTLSSYNEQF,TRBJ2-1,TRBV6-2/TRBV6-3
ASSPRQGDQPQH,TRBJ1-5,TRBV18
ASSLRRQGLAEAF,TRBJ1-1,TRBV7-9
SARLGTNQETQY,TRBJ2-5,TRBV20-1
SASGGGMNTEAF,TRBJ1-1,TRBV20-1
ASSPGPGDSNYGYT,TRBJ1-2,TRBV5-8
SAIGQVHEQF,TRBJ2-1,TRBV6-4
ASSRGLAGGMETQY,TRBJ2-5,TRBV7-2
ASSLGRQNIQY,TRBJ2-4,TRBV7-8
SAQTGWNEKLF,TRBJ1-4,TRBV29-1
ASSSLQKTQY,TRBJ2-5,TRBV11-2
ASSLRTGGHSPLH,TRBJ1-6,TRBV12-3/TRBV12-4
ASSLDREGAEAF,TRBJ1-1,TRBV5-1